This section outlines one T cell receptor beta chain sequence together with its context. Which antigen it targets is not known. There are no base qualities to consult, and no much larger clone falls within one base. The germline V gene (reference sequence) provides CDR1 PRHDT and CDR2 FYEKMQ. Deletion took 3 bases off V and 3 bases off J, with a span of 9 bases between the germline ends. From the cysteine through the phenylalanine, the CDR3 covers 13 amino acids. Only the CDR3 DNA is retained, 39 bases long and in frame from the first base. This specimen comes from a study of T-cell reconstitution after alpha-beta-depleted transplantation in children (dated by TCRdb to about 2016). With regard to the full study: The study quantitatively tracked T-cell immune reconstitution after TCRalphabeta/CD19-depleted allogeneic hematopoietic cell transplantation in children using TCR repertoire profiling.

The library came from PCR. Sequenced using an Illumina HiSeq 2500. TCR libraries were prepared with molecular barcoding, using unique molecular identifiers to normalize TCRbeta repertoire quantification. TCRdb trimmed the raw reads at Q25, called clones with MiXCR and kept productive beta chains. When rows share a CDR3 protein, they turn into one entry using the most common DNA and genes. For this sample the table gives some 550,000 distinct CDR3 sequences, of which 18% were detected only once. 3.3% of the sample is held by the ten biggest clonotypes. This specimen was PBMCs from the stem cell graft donor, taken from the stem cell graft. The TCR was taken from a human donor who donated a stem cell graft to a child with acute lymphoblastic leukemia. The V gene is TRBV13 and the J gene is TRBJ2-7; there is no confident call for the D gene. In nucleotide form, the sequence is TGTGCCAGCAGCTTGACCAATCACTACGAGCAGTACTTC. Translated, this gives CASSLTNHYEQYF.